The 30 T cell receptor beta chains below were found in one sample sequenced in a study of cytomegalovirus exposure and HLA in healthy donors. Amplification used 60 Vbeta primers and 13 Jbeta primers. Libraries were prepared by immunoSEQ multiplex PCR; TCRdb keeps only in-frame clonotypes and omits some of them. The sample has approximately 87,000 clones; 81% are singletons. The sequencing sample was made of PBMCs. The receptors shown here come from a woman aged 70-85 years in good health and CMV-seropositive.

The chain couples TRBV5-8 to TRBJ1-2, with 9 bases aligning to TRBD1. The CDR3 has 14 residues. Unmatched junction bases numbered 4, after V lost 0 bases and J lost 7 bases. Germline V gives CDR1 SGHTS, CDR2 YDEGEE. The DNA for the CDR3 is TGTGCCAGCAGCTTGGACAGGGGGCTTGGTGGCTACACCTTC. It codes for CASSLDRGLGGYTF. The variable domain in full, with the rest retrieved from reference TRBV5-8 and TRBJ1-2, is EAGVTQSPTHLIKTRGQQATLRCSPISGHTSVYWYQQALGLGLQFLLWYDEGEERNRGNFPPRFSGRQFPNYSSELNVNALELEDSALYLCASSLDRGLGGYTFGSGTRLTVV.

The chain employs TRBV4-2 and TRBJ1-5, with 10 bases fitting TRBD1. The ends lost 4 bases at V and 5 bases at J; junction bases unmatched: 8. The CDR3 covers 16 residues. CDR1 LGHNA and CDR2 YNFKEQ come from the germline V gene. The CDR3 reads CASSPRDRGQDQPQHF. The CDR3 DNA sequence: TGTGCCAGCAGCCCCCGGGACAGGGGTCAAGATCAGCCCCAGCATTTT.

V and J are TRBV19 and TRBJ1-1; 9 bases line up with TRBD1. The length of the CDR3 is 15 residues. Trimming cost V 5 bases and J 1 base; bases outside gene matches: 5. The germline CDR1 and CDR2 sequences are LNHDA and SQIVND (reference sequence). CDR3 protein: CASSHGQGRNTEAFF. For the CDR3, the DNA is TGTGCCAGTAGTCATGGACAGGGGAGGAACACTGAAGCTTTCTTT.

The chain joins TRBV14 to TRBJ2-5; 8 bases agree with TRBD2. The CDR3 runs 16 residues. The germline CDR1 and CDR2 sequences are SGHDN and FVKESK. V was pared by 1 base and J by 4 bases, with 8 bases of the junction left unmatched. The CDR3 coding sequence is TGTGCCAGCAGCCAAGGTCGAGCGGGAGAGTCAGAGACCCAGTACTTC. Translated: CASSQGRAGESETQYF.

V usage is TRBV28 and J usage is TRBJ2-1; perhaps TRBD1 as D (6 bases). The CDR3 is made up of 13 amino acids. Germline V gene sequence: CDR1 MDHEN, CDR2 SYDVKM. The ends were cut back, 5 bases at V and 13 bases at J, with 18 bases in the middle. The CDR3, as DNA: TGTGCCAGCAGTCCCCCTCTCGACAGGACACAGTTCTTC. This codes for CASSPPLDRTQFF.

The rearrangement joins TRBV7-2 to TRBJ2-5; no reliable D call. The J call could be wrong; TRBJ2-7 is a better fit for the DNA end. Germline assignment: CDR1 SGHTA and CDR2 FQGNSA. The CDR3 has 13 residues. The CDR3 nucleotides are TGTGCCAGCAGCTTAGACTACTCCTACGAGCAGTACTTC. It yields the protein CASSLDYSYEQYF.

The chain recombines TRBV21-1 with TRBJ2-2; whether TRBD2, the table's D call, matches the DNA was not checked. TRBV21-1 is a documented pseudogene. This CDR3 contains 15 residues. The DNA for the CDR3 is TGTGCCATCCCGGGGGGACTAGTCGGGTCCGGGGAGCTGTTTTTT. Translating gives CAIPGGLVGSGELFF.

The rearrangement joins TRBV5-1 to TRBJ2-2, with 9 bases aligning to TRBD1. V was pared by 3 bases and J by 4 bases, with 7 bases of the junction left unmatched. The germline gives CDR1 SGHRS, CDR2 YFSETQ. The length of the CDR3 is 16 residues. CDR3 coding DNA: TGCGCCAGCAGCTCTAGGACAGGGGAAGCCACCGGGGAGCTGTTTTTT. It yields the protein CASSSRTGEATGELFF.

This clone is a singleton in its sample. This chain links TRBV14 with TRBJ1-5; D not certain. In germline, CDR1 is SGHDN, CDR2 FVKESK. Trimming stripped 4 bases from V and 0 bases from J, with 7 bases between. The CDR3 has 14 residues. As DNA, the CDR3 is TGTGCCAGCAGCCCGTCTAATAGCAATCAGCCCCAGCATTTT. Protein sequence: CASSPSNSNQPQHF.

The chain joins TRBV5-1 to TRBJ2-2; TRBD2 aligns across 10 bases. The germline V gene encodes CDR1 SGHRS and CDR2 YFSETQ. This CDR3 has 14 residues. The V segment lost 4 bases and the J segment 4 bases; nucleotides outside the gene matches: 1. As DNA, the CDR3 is TGCGCCAGCAGCCGGACTAGCGGCACCGGGGAGCTGTTTTTT. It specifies CASSRTSGTGELFF.

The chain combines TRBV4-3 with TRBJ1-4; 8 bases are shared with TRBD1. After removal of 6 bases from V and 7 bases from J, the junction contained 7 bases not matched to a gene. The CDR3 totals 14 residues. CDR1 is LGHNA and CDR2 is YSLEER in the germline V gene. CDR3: CASSLDREGEKLFF. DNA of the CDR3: TGCGCCAGCAGTTTGGACAGGGAGGGTGAAAAACTGTTTTTT.

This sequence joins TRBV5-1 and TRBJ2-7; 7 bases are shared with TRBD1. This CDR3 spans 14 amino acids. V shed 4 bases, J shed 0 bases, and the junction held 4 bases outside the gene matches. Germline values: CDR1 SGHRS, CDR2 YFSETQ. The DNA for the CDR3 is TGCGCCAGCAGCGCGACAGGGAGCTCCTACGAGCAGTACTTC. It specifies CASSATGSSYEQYF.

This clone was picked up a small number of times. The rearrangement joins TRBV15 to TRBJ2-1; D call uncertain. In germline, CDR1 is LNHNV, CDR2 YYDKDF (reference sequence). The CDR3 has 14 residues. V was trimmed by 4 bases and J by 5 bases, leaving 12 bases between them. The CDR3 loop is CATSILLSNNEQFF. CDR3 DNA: TGTGCCACCAGCATATTACTATCTAACAATGAGCAGTTCTTC.

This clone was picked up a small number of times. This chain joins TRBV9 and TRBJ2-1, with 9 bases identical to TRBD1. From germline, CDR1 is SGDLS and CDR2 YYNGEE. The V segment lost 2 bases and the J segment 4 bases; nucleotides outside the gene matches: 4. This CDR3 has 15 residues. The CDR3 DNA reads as TGTGCCAGCAGCGTTACGGGACAGGGTTACAATGAGCAGTTCTTC. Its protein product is CASSVTGQGYNEQFF.

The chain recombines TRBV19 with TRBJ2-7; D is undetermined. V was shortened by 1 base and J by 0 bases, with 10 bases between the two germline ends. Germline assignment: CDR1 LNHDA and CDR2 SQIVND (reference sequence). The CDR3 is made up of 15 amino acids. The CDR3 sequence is CASSIGRSYSYEQYF. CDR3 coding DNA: TGTGCCAGTAGTATAGGCAGGTCATACTCCTACGAGCAGTACTTC.

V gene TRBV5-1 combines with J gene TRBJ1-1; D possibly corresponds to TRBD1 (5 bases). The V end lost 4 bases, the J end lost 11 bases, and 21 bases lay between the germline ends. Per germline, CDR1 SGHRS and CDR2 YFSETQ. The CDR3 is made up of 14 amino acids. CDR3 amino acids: CASSTGDSPYQAFF. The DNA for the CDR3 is TGCGCCAGCAGCACAGGCGACAGTCCCTATCAGGCTTTCTTT. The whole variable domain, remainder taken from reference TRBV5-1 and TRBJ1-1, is KAGVTQTPRYLIKTRGQQVTLSCSPISGHRSVSWYQQTPGQGLQFLFEYFSETQRNKGNFPGRFSGRQFSNSRSEMNVSTLELGDSALYLCASSTGDSPYQAFFGQGTRLTVV.

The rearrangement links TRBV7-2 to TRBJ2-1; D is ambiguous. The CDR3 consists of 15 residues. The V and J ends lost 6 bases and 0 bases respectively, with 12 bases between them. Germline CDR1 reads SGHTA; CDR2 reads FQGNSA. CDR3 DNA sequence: TGTGCCAGCAGTTTACTTGCGGTCTCCTACAATGAGCAGTTCTTC. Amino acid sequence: CASSLLAVSYNEQFF.

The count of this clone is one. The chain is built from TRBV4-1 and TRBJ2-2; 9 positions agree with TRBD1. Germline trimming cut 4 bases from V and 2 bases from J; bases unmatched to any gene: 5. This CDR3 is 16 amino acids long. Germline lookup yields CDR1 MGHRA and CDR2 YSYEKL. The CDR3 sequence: CASSPWTGVNTGELFF. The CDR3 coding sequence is TGCGCCAGCAGCCCTTGGACAGGGGTAAACACCGGGGAGCTGTTTTTT.

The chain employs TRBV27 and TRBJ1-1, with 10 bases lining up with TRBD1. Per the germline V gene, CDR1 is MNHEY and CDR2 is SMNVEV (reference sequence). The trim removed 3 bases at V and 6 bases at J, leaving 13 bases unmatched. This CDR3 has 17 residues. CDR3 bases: TGTGCCAGCAGTTTGATACAAACCCCGGGACAGGGGTCTGAAGCTTTCTTT. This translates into CASSLIQTPGQGSEAFF.

CDR3: CASSLGQGLKGEQYF. The CDR3 region has the DNA TGCGCCAGCAGCTTAGGACAGGGATTAAAAGGCGAGCAGTACTTC. The gene calls are TRBV5-1 and TRBJ2-7; the match to TRBD1 covers 8 bases. Germline V CDR1 and CDR2: SGHRS, YFSETQ. This CDR3 contains 15 residues. Trimming at V came to 2 bases and at J to 6 bases, leaving 10 bases not matched to a gene.

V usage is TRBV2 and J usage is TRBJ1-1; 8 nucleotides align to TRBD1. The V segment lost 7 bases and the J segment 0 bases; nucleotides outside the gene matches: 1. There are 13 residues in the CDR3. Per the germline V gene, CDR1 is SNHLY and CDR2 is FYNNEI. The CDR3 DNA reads TGTGCCAGCACGGGACAGGTGAACACTGAAGCTTTCTTT. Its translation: CASTGQVNTEAFF.

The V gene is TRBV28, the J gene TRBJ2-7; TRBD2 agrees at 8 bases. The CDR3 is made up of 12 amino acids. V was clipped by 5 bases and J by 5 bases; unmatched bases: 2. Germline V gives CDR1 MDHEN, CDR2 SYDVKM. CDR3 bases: TGTGCCAGCAGTGTGACTAGCGACGAGCAGTACTTC. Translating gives CASSVTSDEQYF.

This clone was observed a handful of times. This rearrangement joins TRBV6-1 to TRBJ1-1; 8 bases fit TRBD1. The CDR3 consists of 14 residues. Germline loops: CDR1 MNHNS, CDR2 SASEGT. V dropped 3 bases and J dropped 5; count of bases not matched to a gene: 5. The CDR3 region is CASSENRGGTEAFF. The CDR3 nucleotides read TGTGCCAGCAGTGAGAACAGGGGGGGTACTGAAGCTTTCTTT.

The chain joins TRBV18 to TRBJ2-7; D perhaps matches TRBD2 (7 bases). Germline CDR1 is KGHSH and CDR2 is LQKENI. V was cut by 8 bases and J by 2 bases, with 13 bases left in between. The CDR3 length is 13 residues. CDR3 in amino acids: CASLEGGAYEQYF. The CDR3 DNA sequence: TGTGCCAGCCTAGAGGGGGGGGCCTACGAGCAGTACTTC.

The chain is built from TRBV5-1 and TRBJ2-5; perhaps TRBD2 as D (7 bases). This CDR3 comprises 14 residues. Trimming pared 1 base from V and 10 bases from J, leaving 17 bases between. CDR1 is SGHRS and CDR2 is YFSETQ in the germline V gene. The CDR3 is CASSLNTGEGGQYF. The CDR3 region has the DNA TGCGCCAGCAGCTTGAACACCGGGGAGGGGGGCCAGTACTTC.

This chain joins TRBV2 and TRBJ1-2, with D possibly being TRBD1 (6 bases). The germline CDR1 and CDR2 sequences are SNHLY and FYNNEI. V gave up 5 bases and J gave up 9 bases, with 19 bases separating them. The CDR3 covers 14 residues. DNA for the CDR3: TGTGCCAGCAGTACCTACCGGGACACGGGGAGCTACACCTTC. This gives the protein CASSTYRDTGSYTF.

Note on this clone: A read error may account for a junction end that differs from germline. The CDR3 DNA follows: TGTGCCTGCAGCGTAGCTTATGCGGGGGAGGAGACCCAGTACTTC. Translating it yields CACSVAYAGEETQYF. The rearrangement uses TRBV9 and TRBJ2-5; 7 positions agree with TRBD2. Germline values: CDR1 SGDLS, CDR2 YYNGEE. CDR3 length: 15 residues.

CDR3 loop: CASSPTSGRAVFF. The CDR3 DNA is TGCGCCAGCAGCCCGACTAGCGGGAGGGCCGTGTTCTTC. This chain joins TRBV5-1 and TRBJ2-1; 14 bases align to TRBD2. The ends lost 4 bases at V and 15 bases at J; junction bases unmatched: 6. The CDR3 is made up of 13 amino acids. Germline CDR1 and CDR2: SGHRS and YFSETQ.

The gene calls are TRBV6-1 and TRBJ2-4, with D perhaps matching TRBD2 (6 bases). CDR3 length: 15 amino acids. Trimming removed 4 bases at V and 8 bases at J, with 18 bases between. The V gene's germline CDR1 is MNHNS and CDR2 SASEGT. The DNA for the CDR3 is TGTGCCAGCAGTGCCCCTGGAGGGGCTAAGGACATTCAGTACTTC. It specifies CASSAPGGAKDIQYF.

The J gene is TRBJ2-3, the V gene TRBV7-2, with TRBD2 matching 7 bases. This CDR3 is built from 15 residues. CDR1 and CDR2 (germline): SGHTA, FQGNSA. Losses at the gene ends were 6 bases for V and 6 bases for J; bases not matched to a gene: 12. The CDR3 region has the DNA TGTGCCAGCAGACGTAGGGCTAGCGGTGAGGATACGCAGTATTTT. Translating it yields CASRRRASGEDTQYF.